What follows describes a single T cell receptor (beta chain). Antigen unknown. These data belong to a study of cytomegalovirus exposure and HLA in healthy donors. Study details: In terms of ancestry, the Caucasian-associated cluster contained about four fifths of the 350 to 450 genotyped donors.

The CDR3 covers 12 residues. Between the trimmed V and J ends, which lost 6 bases and 5 bases, there was a span of 10 bases. The germline CDR1 and CDR2 sequences are MNHEY and SVGAGI. PCR employed 60 Vbeta and 13 Jbeta primers. Assay used: immunoSEQ multiplex PCR; TCRdb lists only in-frame clones, some missing. The sample shows over 75,000 clones, and about 6% sits with its ten largest clones. Study-wide results and limits: Only CMV serostatus was available as immune exposure information. Most subjects had HLA-A and HLA-B alleles reportedly predicted accurately by TCR beta sequences.

The receptor was isolated from a girl aged 5 to 17 in good health and CMV-seropositive. The sequencing sample was made of PBMCs. V and J are TRBV6-5 and TRBJ1-2, with D possibly being TRBD1 (5 bases). CDR3 residues: CASSTDRYGYTF. CDR3 DNA sequence: TGTGCCAGCAGCACCGACAGATATGGCTACACCTTC.